This T cell receptor (beta chain) was identified in a study of shared clonotypes between healthy human individuals. Study-wide points: The sole specimen, blood, was sampled, and tissue repertoires likely differ.

As regards this clone: Antigen unknown.

The protocol was immunoSEQ multiplex PCR, while the TCRdb copy is restricted to in-frame clones and leaves out a portion. The table shows fewer than 500,000 clones, with over 60% occurring only once. The length of the CDR3 is 13 residues. Trimming removed 5 bases at V and 5 bases at J, with 12 bases between. The germline V gene has CDR1 MNHNS and CDR2 SASEGT. The J gene is TRBJ1-1, the V gene TRBV6-1; D may be TRBD1 (5 bases). The receptor was isolated from a woman in her 40s in good health. Some clones in this sample may be carry-over from other donors' samples. The material sequenced was PBMCs. The CDR3 DNA reads as TGTGCCAGCAGTAAGGGGCTGAGTACTGAAGCTTTCTTT. Its translation: CASSKGLSTEAFF.